This T cell receptor beta chain was recovered during a study of blood T cell repertoires in COVID-19. Study-level background: The United States, Italy and Spain supplied acute and convalescent COVID-19 samples. From T cells, B-cell-depleted T cells, or PBMCs came the material, which was cDNA or gDNA.

Germline V lookup: CDR1 LNHDA, CDR2 SQIVND (reference sequence). The CDR3 consists of 14 residues. With V trimmed by 7 bases and J by 10 bases, 8 bases remained unmatched. In the original analysis: Estimation of nucleated cell counts was performed using reference gene primer amplification. This table comes from immunoSEQ multiplex PCR, and its TCRdb copy is limited to in-frame clones, with some not included. That table is the source of V, J and clone size, and D and trimming were worked out from the DNA. The sample lists 180,000 or so clones; more than 75% were seen once. The clonotype was recovered from a woman aged 45-65 years with active or convalescent COVID-19. The sample consisted of peripheral blood. V gene TRBV19 combines with J gene TRBJ1-6; TRBD1 matches 9 bases. The CDR3 DNA reads as TGTGCCAGTAATTCGGGACAGGGAATCTCACCCCTCCACTTT. This sequence encodes CASNSGQGISPLHF.